Listed here is a single T cell receptor beta chain. Antigen: not known. TCRdb re-called the 5' RACE reads through MiXCR, storing one row per CDR3 protein. The data hold under 30,000 distinct CDR3 sequences, with 5% observed a single time. The sample is drawn from a study of T cells after yellow fever vaccination. Broader study findings: Abundant clonotypes (contaminants from the bulk population) could be present in FACS-sorted repertoires.

Germline assignment: CDR1 SGHAT and CDR2 FQNNGV. The CDR3 contains 15 residues. J was trimmed by 0 bases and V by 2 bases; bases with no gene match: 0. The sequencing here drew on CD8+ T cells sorted from PBMCs, taken 10 days after the yellow fever booster vaccination. The receptor comes from a man aged 25-45 years who received the YFV17D yellow fever vaccine. The rearrangement joins TRBV11-2 to TRBJ2-3; 9 nucleotides line up with TRBD2. The CDR3 sequence is CASSLTSGSTDTQYF. CDR3 sequence (DNA): TGTGCCAGCAGCTTAACTAGCGGGAGCACAGATACGCAGTATTTT.